These 15 T cell receptor beta chains came from one sample sequenced in a study of Graves' ophthalmopathy and Graves' hyperthyroidism. The sequenced template was RNA, covering the TCR beta CDR3 region. The first-round RT-PCR employed HTBI primers together with the Qiagen OneStep RT-PCR kit. A multiplex PCR was then performed as the second round. MiXCR was run by TCRdb on the multiplex PCR reads, yielding one entry per CDR3 protein. The sample includes a few hundred thousand distinct CDR3 sequences, 20% to 25% seen only once; the top ten take roughly 45%. The sequenced sample consisted of peripheral blood. All receptors come from a woman in her forties or fifties with Graves' ophthalmopathy.

This clonotype was recorded at least ten times. The rearrangement links TRBV19 to TRBJ2-7; D not resolved. The germline CDR1 and CDR2 sequences are LNHDA and SQIVND (reference sequence). This CDR3 has 15 amino acids. V shed 5 bases and J shed 1 base, with 15 bases lying between them. CDR3 sequence: CASSPRELGSYEQYF. The CDR3 DNA sequence: TGTGCCAGTAGTCCCCGAGAGTTGGGTTCCTACGAGCAGTACTTC.

This clonotype has ten or more counts. The chain joins TRBV19 to TRBJ1-5; the D gene is possibly TRBD1 (5 bases). The germline CDR1 and CDR2 sequences are LNHDA and SQIVND (reference sequence). The CDR3 totals 16 residues. Trimming cost V 3 bases and J 5 bases, with 17 bases left between them. CDR3 sequence: CASSILRQTGDQPQHF. DNA for the CDR3: TGTGCCAGTAGTATTCTAAGACAGACTGGGGATCAGCCCCAGCATTTT. Drawing the rest from reference TRBV19 and TRBJ1-5, the complete variable domain is DGGITQSPKYLFRKEGQNVTLSCEQNLNHDAMYWYRQDPGQGLRLIYYSQIVNDFQKGDIAEGYSVSREKKESFPLTVTSAQKNPTAFYLCASSILRQTGDQPQHFGDGTRLSIL.

This clonotype was seen many times. The chain carries TRBV2 and TRBJ1-5; a weak D match, TRBD1 (5 bases). Trimming took off 4 bases at V and 13 bases at J, with 20 bases between the two ends. Per germline, CDR1 SNHLY and CDR2 FYNNEI. The CDR3 sequence is 14 residues long. The CDR3 reads CASSAGTDISGQHF. In DNA form, the CDR3 reads TGTGCCAGCAGTGCCGGGACTGACATCAGTGGGCAGCATTTT.

In this sample, this clonotype turned up a few times. The chain links TRBV19 to TRBJ1-3; D may be TRBD1 (5 bases). The length of the CDR3 is 15 residues. With 0 bases removed from V and 4 bases from J, the gap between germline ends came to 10 bases. Per germline, CDR1 LNHDA and CDR2 SQIVND (reference sequence). The CDR3 loop reads CASSIDWAGGNTIYF. In nucleotides, the CDR3 is TGTGCCAGTAGTATAGACTGGGCAGGGGGAAACACCATATATTTT.

This clonotype was observed at least ten times. V and J are TRBV5-1 and TRBJ1-1; D may be TRBD1 (5 bases). The CDR3 sequence is 14 residues long. Germline V gene data show CDR1 as SGHRS and CDR2 as YFSETQ. V dropped 4 bases and J dropped 1 base, with 11 bases sitting between them. The CDR3 is CASSTSGQNTEAFF. CDR3 bases: TGCGCCAGCAGCACCTCCGGACAGAACACTGAAGCTTTCTTT.

The chain links TRBV6-1 to TRBJ1-2; possible D gene TRBD1, 6 bases. CDR1 MNHNS and CDR2 SASEGT come from the germline V gene. The CDR3 has 13 amino acids. Trimming removed 7 bases from V and 8 bases from J, with 17 bases in between. The chain's CDR3 is CASTKQGVRGYTF. The DNA for the CDR3 is TGTGCCAGCACCAAACAGGGTGTGAGGGGCTACACCTTC.

The sample holds many counts of this clonotype. The chain joins TRBV19 to TRBJ1-5; no clear D. This CDR3 spans 16 amino acids. Germline values: CDR1 LNHDA, CDR2 SQIVND (reference sequence). The ends were cut back, 7 bases at V and 1 base at J, with 17 bases in the middle. In nucleotides, the CDR3 is TGTGCCAGTAACCCCCTGGTGGTTGCGAGCAATCAGCCCCAGCATTTT. Its protein product is CASNPLVVASNQPQHF.

Only a few counts were recorded for this clonotype. The genes are TRBV2 and TRBJ1-2; D not resolved. The V gene lost 6 bases and the J gene lost 0 bases, with 11 bases spanning the gap. The CDR3 loop spans 14 amino acids. The germline CDR1 and CDR2 sequences are SNHLY and FYNNEI. The CDR3 spells CASSLFNSNYGYTF. In DNA form, the CDR3 reads TGTGCCAGCAGCCTTTTTAATTCTAACTATGGCTACACCTTC.

This clonotype was picked up many times. The chain is built from TRBV2 and TRBJ1-5; a possible D gene is TRBD1 (5 bases). Germline V gives CDR1 SNHLY, CDR2 FYNNEI. The CDR3 spans 13 residues. The V gene lost 10 bases and the J gene lost 4 bases, with 14 bases spanning the gap. CDR3 residues: CAITTGGNQPQHF. CDR3 bases: TGTGCCATCACTACTGGGGGGAATCAGCCCCAGCATTTT.

Ten or more counts support this clonotype. The chain joins TRBV7-3 to TRBJ1-1; 7 bases are shared with TRBD1. With 1 base clipped from V and 6 bases from J, the junction kept 2 bases outside the gene matches. The CDR3 is made up of 13 amino acids. The germline CDR1 and CDR2 sequences are SGHTA and FQGTGA. Here the CDR3 DNA reads TGTGCCAGCAGCTTAAACAGGGGTGCTGAAGCTTTCTTT. Its translation is CASSLNRGAEAFF.

This clonotype was detected ten times or more. V usage is TRBV11-2 and J usage is TRBJ2-5, with 8 bases aligning to TRBD2. There are 14 residues in the CDR3. The J segment lost 3 bases and the V segment lost 0 bases, leaving 0 bases of the junction unmatched. The germline V gene encodes CDR1 SGHAT and CDR2 FQNNGV. The CDR3, as DNA: TGTGCCAGCAGCTTAGATAGCGGGAAAGAGACCCAGTACTTC. Translating it yields CASSLDSGKETQYF. The whole variable domain, remainder taken from reference TRBV11-2 and TRBJ2-5, is EAGVAQSPRYKIIEKRQSVAFWCNPISGHATLYWYQQILGQGPKLLIQFQNNGVVDDSQLPKDRFSAERLKGVDSTLKIQPAKLEDSAVYLCASSLDSGKETQYFGPGTRLLVL.

This clonotype was seen at least ten times. The genes are TRBV12-3 or TRBV12-4 and TRBJ2-2; D is perhaps TRBD2 (5 bases). With 5 bases removed from V and 0 bases from J, the gap between germline ends came to 10 bases. CDR3 length equals 15 residues. CDR3 nucleotides: TGTGCCAGCAGTCTACTAGTCCCGAACACCGGGGAGCTGTTTTTT. It codes for CASSLLVPNTGELFF.

This clonotype occurred many times. The gene calls are TRBV5-1 and TRBJ1-1, with unresolved D. With 4 bases removed from V and 1 base from J, the gap between germline ends came to 14 bases. The CDR3 consists of 15 residues. The germline CDR1 and CDR2 sequences are SGHRS and YFSETQ. The CDR3 reads CASSPTPTRNTEAFF. The CDR3 nucleotides read TGCGCCAGCAGCCCCACCCCGACAAGGAACACTGAAGCTTTCTTT.

This clonotype showed up many times. The rearrangement uses TRBV3-1 and TRBJ1-1; D remains unclear. Deletions cut 6 bases from V and 2 bases from J, with 7 bases between. The CDR3 is 12 amino acids. CDR1 and CDR2 (germline): LGHDT, YNNKEL (reference sequence). The CDR3 bases are TGTGCCAGCAGTCTGATTAACACTGAAGCTTTCTTT. Translated: CASSLINTEAFF.

This clonotype has only a few counts. The junction shows a germline mismatch at one end, possibly a read error. The chain recombines TRBV11-2 with TRBJ2-7; D might be TRBD2 (5 bases). CDR3 length equals 12 residues. Germline CDR1 and CDR2: SGHAT and FQNNGV. In nucleotides, the CDR3 is TGTGCCAGCAGCCCGCATCGCGAGGGCGCTATCTTC. Its protein is CASSPHREGAIF.